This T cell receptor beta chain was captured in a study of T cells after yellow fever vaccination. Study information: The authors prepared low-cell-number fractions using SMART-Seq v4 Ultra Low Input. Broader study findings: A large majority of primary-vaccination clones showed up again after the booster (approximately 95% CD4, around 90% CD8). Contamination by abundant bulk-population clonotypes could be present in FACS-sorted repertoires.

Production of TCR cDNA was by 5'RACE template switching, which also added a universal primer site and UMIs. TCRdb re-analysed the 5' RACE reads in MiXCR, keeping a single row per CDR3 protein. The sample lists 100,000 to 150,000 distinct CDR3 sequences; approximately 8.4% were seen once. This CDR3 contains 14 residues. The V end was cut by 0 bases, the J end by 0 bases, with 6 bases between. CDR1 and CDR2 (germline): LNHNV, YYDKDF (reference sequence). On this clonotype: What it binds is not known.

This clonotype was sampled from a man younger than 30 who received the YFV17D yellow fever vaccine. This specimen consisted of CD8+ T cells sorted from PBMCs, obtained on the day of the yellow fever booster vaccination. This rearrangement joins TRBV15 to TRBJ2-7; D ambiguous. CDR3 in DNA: TGTGCCACCAGCAGAGACCGGAGCTCCTACGAGCAGTACTTC. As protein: CATSRDRSSYEQYF.